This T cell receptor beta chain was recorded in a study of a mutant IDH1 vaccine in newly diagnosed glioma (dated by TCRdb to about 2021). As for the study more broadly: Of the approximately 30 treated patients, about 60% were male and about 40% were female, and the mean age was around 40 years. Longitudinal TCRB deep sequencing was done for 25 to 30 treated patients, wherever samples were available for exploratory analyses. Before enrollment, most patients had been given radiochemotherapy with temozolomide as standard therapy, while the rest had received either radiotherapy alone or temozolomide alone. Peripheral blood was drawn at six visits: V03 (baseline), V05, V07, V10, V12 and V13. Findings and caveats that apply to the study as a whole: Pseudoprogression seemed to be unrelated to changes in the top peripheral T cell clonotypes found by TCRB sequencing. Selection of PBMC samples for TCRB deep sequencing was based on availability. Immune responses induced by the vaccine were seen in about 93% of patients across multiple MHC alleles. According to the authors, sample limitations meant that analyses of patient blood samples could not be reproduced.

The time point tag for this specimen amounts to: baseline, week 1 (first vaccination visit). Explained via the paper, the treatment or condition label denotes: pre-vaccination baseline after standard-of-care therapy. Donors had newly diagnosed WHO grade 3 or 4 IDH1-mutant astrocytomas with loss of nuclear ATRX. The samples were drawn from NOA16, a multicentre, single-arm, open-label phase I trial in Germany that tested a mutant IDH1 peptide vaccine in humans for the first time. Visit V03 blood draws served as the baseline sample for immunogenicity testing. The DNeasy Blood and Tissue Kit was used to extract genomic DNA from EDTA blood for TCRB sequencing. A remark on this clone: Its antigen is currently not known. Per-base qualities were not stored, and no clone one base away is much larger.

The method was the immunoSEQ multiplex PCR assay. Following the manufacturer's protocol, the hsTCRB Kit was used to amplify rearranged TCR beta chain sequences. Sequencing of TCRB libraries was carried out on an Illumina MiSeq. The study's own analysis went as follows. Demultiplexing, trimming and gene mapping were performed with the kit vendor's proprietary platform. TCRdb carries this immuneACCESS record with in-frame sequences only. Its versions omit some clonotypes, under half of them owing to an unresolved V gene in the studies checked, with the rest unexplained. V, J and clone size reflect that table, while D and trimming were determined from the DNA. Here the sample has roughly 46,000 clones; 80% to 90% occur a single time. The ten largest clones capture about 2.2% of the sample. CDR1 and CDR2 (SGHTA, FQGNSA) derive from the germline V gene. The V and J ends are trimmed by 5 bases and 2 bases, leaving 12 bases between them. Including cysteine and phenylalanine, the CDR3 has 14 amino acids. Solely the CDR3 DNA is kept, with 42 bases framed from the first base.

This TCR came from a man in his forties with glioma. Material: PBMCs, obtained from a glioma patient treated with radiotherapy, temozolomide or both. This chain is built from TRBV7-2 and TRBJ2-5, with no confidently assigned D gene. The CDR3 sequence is CASSLRRRQETQYF. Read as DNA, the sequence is TGTGCCAGCAGCCTCCGTCGGCGGCAAGAGACCCAGTACTTC. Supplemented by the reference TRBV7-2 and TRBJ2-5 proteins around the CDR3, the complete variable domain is GAGVSQSPSNKVTEKGKDVELRCDPISGHTALYWYRQSLGQGLEFLIYFQGNSAPDKSGLPSDRFSAERTGGSVSTLTIQRTQQEDSAVYLCASSLRRRQETQYFGPGTRLLVL.